This TCR beta chain was identified in a study of post-analysis software for immune sequencing data (dated by TCRdb to 2015 to 2017). With respect to the entire study: Relapsing-remitting, secondary progressive and progressive-relapsing multiple sclerosis were recorded as disease courses, and subtype annotation was lacking for some patients. The multiple sclerosis patient repertoires were compared with more than 10 previously published healthy control repertoires from donors aged about 6 to 26 years. A subset of samples was prepared in parallel using single-end sample barcoding, then pooled and co-amplified after Illumina adapter ligation. Broad study findings and their caveats: Strong co-clustering of samples prepared in the same batch was shown by direct clustering with F measure, prompting a batch-effect correction. The control group was slightly older than the multiple sclerosis patient group. Significantly lower normalized Chao1 diversity was found in multiple sclerosis patients than in controls, suggesting substantial peripheral T-cell clonal expansion.

Libraries were constructed by PCR. Reads for this sample came from an Illumina HiSeq 2500. Unique molecular identifiers were incorporated into TCR beta cDNA libraries to reduce PCR and sequencing biases. Some 500,000 cDNA molecules were obtained per 1 to 10 million input T cells, so each molecule approximated one T cell. The patient libraries were prepared and sequenced using the same protocol as the earlier healthy control dataset. Within a given batch, samples were prepared together, multiplexed and sequenced on the same HiSeq lane. On the authors' methods: Raw barcoded reads were processed with MIGEC, discarding single-read molecular identifier groups before consensus assembly and CDR3 extraction. VDJtools was used for post-analysis of the clonotype tables, with diversity normalized by down-sampling every dataset to the smallest sample size. To correct batch-related cross-sample contamination, repertoire overlap clustering matched CDR3 amino acid sequences but not nucleotide sequences. Clones were called with MiXCR by TCRdb after fastp trimmed the public reads at Q25, and only in-frame beta chains were retained. Each entry is one CDR3 protein sequence, shown with its most common DNA and genes. TCRdb's processing, not the authors' own work, is the source of the V and J calls. In this sample the table shows 650,000 to 850,000 distinct CDR3 sequences, around 42% of which occur a single time. Just under 5% of the sample is taken by the ten largest.

This clonotype has just a few counts. The clone's antigen remains unknown. Within one base of it there is no much larger clone, and no base qualities were kept. To demonstrate the VDJtools post-analysis software, the study profiled TCR beta repertoires from the peripheral blood of 13 young patients with multiple sclerosis. Multiple sclerosis patients were children and adolescents aged about 6 to 17 years. This TCR derives from a girl between 5 and 17 years old with multiple sclerosis. The sample was blood.

CDR3 reads: CASLPPSGLYNEQFF. The nucleotides read TGTGCCAGCTTACCCCCTAGCGGACTCTACAATGAGCAGTTCTTC. Rearrangement joined TRBV6-2 or TRBV6-3 to TRBJ2-1, with 7 bases matching TRBD2. Inclusive of the bounding cysteine and phenylalanine, the CDR3 is 15 residues long. Here the CDR3 DNA is all that survives: 45 bases in frame from base 1. From a lookup of the germline V gene, CDR1 and CDR2 are MNHEY and SVGEGT. After removal of 8 bases from V and 3 bases from J, the junction retains 10 bases not matched to a gene.